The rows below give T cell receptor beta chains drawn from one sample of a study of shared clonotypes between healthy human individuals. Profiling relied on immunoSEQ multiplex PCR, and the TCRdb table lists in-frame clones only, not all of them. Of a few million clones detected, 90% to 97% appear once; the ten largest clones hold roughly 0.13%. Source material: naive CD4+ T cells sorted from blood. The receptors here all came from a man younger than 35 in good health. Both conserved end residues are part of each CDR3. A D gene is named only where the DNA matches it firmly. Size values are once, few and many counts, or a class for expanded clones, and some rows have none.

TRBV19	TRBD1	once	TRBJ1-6	TGTGCCAGTAGTATAGAGGAGGGACAGAGCTCCTATAATTCACCCCTCCACTTT	CASSIEEGQSSYNSPLHF
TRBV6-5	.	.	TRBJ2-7	TGTGCCAGCAGTTACCGTAGTAGCGACGCCTACGAGCAGTACTTC	CASSYRSSDAYEQYF
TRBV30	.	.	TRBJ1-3	TGTGCCTGGAGCGTCCCACAGCCCAAAGTCTCTGGAAACACCATATATTTT	CAWSVPQPKVSGNTIYF
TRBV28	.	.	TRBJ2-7	TGTGCCAGCAGTTTTGGGGTTTACGAGCAGTACTTC	CASSFGVYEQYF
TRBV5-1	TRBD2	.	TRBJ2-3	TGCGCCAGCAGCTTGGCGCTAGCGGGAGTGACAGATACGCAGTATTTT	CASSLALAGVTDTQYF
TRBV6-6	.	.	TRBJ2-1	TGTGCCAGCAGACGCTCCGGGACGGAAGACAATGAGCAGTTCTTC	CASRRSGTEDNEQFF
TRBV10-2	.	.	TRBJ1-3	TGCGCCAGCAGTGGGGGAGGCAGGCAAACTGGAAACACCATATATTTT	CASSGGGRQTGNTIYF
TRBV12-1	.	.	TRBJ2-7	TGTGCCAGCAGCCCTCCCGGACAGGCGGTATACGAGCAGTACTTC	CASSPPGQAVYEQYF
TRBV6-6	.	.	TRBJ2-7	TGTGCCAGCAGTTACTCGGGGGAGTGGTACGAGCAGTACTTC	CASSYSGEWYEQYF
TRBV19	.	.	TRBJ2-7	TGTGCCAGTAGTATATATGGAGGCGAGCAGTACTTC	CASSIYGGEQYF